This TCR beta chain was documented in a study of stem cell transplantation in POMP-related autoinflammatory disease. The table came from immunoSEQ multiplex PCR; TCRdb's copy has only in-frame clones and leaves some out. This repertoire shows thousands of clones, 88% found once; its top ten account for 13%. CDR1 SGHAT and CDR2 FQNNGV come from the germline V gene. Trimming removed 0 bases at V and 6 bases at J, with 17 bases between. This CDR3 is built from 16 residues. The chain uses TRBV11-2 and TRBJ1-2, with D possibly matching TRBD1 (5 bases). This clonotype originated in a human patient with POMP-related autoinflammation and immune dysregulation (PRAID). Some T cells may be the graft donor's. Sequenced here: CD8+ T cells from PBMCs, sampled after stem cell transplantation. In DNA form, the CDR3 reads TGTGCCAGCAGCTTAGACCCCCGGGGCAGGGAGGATGGCTACACCTTC. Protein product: CASSLDPRGREDGYTF.